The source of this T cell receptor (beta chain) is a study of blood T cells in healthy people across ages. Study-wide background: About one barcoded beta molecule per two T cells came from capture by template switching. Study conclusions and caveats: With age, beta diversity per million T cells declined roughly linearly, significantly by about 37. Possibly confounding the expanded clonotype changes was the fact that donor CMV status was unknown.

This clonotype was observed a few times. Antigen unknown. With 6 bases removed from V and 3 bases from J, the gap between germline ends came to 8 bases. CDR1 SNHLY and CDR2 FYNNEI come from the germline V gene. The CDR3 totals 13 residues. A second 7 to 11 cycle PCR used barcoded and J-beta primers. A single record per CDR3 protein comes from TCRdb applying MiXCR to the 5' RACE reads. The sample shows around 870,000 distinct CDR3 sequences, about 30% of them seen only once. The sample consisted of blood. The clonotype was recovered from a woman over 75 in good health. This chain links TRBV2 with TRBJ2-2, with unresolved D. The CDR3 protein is CASSPVHTGELFF. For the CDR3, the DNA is TGTGCCAGCAGCCCGGTCCACACCGGGGAGCTGTTTTTT.